This is a list of T cell receptor beta chains from one sample in a study of Ad26.COV2.S vaccination and SARS-CoV-2 variants. Data came from immunoSEQ multiplex PCR; TCRdb stores just in-frame clones and leaves some out. The sample has some 340,000 clones; 85% are singletons. Specimen: peripheral blood, collected in a trial of Ad26.COV2.S vaccine versus placebo. The receptors shown here come from a person between 18 and 65 years old who received the Ad26.COV2.S COVID-19 vaccine or a placebo. The CDR3 runs from the conserved cysteine through the conserved F or W. Fields, in order: J gene, V gene, D gene, clone size, CDR3 DNA, CDR3 protein. D genes are given only for firm matches. Some rows mark clone size as missing; the rest say once, few, many or name a class of expanded clone.

>TRBJ1-2|TRBV28|.|.
TGTGCCAGCAGTCCAGGATACTATGGCTACACCTTC
CASSPGYYGYTF
>TRBJ1-2|TRBV9|.|.
TGTGCCAGCAGCCCGGACAGTTTCTATGGCTACACCTTC
CASSPDSFYGYTF
>TRBJ1-1|TRBV5-5|.|.
TGTGCCAGCAGCTTGTATAGCCTGAACACTGAAGCTTTCTTT
CASSLYSLNTEAFF
>TRBJ1-5|TRBV5-4|TRBD1|.
TGTGCCAGCAGCTTGGACAGGGGGCCTGTTCAGCCCCAGCATTTT
CASSLDRGPVQPQHF
>TRBJ1-4|TRBV15|.|.
TGTGCCACCAGCAGAGACGGGGCTTTCGCCCTGGGTGAAAAACTGTTTTTT
CATSRDGAFALGEKLFF
>TRBJ1-1|TRBV6-5|.|.
TGTGCCAGCAGTTACTCGACGGCGAACACTGAAGCTTTCTTT
CASSYSTANTEAFF
>TRBJ2-1|TRBV5-6|TRBD2|.
TGTGCCAGCAGCCCCGGGGACTACCCGAGGGAAATAGAGCAGTTCTTC
CASSPGDYPREIEQFF
>TRBJ2-3|TRBV14|TRBD2|.
TGTGCCAGCAGCTCCCTTCGAGGTGACAAGACTAGCGGGGGAGTCGCAGATACGCAGTATTTT
CASSSLRGDKTSGGVADTQYF
>TRBJ2-7|TRBV6-5|.|.
TGTGCCAGCAGCCCGCTTCAGCGGCCCTACGAGCAGTACTTC
CASSPLQRPYEQYF
>TRBJ2-5|TRBV28|TRBD2|.
TGTGCCAGCAGTTTATGGTCGGTAGCGGGGAGGGAGACCCAGTACTTC
CASSLWSVAGRETQYF
>TRBJ1-1|TRBV28|.|.
TGTGCCAGCAGTTTTCAGGGACTGGTCACTGAAGCTTTCTTT
CASSFQGLVTEAFF
>TRBJ2-4|TRBV27|.|.
TGTGCCAGCAGTCCAAAACTAGCCAAAAACATTCAGTACTTC
CASSPKLAKNIQYF
>TRBJ2-7|TRBV7-3|.|.
TGTGCCAGCAGCTTAATTAGGGGACCCTACGAGCAGTACTTC
CASSLIRGPYEQYF
>TRBJ1-1|TRBV29-1|.|once
TGCAGCGTCCTCGGCCCACGACCCGAAGCTTTCTTT
CSVLGPRPEAFF
>TRBJ2-1|TRBV28|.|few
TGTGCCAGCAGTTTAGCCTTGCTTTCGGGGTGGGGCAATGAGCAGTTCTTC
CASSLALLSGWGNEQFF
>TRBJ1-3|TRBV7-9|.|.
TGTGCCAGCAGCACCGACAGGACCTCTGGAAACACCATATATTTT
CASSTDRTSGNTIYF
>TRBJ2-1|TRBV14|.|.
TGTGCCAGCAGCCCCTCCATAGCCTACAATGAGCAGTTCTTC
CASSPSIAYNEQFF
>TRBJ2-1|TRBV2|.|once
TGTGCCAGCAGTCGCGACAATGAGCAGTTCTTC
CASSRDNEQFF
>TRBJ2-3|TRBV5-8|.|.
TGTGCCAGCAGCTTAGCCAGCACAGATACGCAGTATTTT
CASSLASTDTQYF
>TRBJ2-1|TRBV3-1/TRBV3-2|TRBD1|.
TGTGCCAGCAGCCAAGATAGGTGGCAGGGGGCGGACAATGAGCAGTTCTTC
CASSQDRWQGADNEQFF
>TRBJ2-7|TRBV7-8|TRBD1|.
TGTGCCAGCAGCTTAAGGGCGGGACAGGGTGGCGAGCAGTACTTC
CASSLRAGQGGEQYF
>TRBJ2-1|TRBV18|TRBD2|.
TGTGCCAGCTCACCACCTAGCGGGGGCACCCATCGAACCTACAATGAGCAGTTCTTC
CASSPPSGGTHRTYNEQFF
>TRBJ2-3|TRBV27|.|.
TGTGCCAGCAGTTGGCGAGTCACAGATACGCAGTATTTT
CASSWRVTDTQYF
>TRBJ1-3|TRBV5-6|.|.
TGTGCCAGCAGCTTTCCGACAGGAGCTGGAAACACCATATATTTT
CASSFPTGAGNTIYF
>TRBJ2-7|TRBV27|TRBD1|.
TGTGCCAGCAGTCCGTTCACAGGGGGGCTTGGAGAGCAGTACTTC
CASSPFTGGLGEQYF
>TRBJ2-7|TRBV4-1|TRBD1|.
TGCGCCAGCAGCGTACGACAGGGGAGCTCCTACGAGCAGTACTTC
CASSVRQGSSYEQYF
>TRBJ1-2|TRBV7-9|.|.
TGTGCCAGCAGCCCCAAAGGCCCAGGGGAGGGTGGCTACACCTTC
CASSPKGPGEGGYTF
>TRBJ1-2|TRBV29-1|.|.
TGCAGCGTTTTACTGTCAGGGCAGAACTATGGCTACACCTTC
CSVLLSGQNYGYTF
>TRBJ2-7|TRBV30|.|few
TGTGCCTGGAGACGGGGGAGCCCGGCCTACGAGCAGTACTTC
CAWRRGSPAYEQYF
>TRBJ1-3|TRBV9|.|.
TGTGCCAGCAGCGTAGGGGCTGTTAGCTCTGGAAACACCATATATTTT
CASSVGAVSSGNTIYF
>TRBJ2-5|TRBV25-1|TRBD2|.
TGTGCCAGCAGTGATGTGGGGGGAGGGCAGACCCAGTACTTC
CASSDVGGGQTQYF
>TRBJ2-5|TRBV4-2|TRBD2|.
TGTGCCAGCAGCCAAGACCTAGCGGGGGGCCAAGAGACCCAGTACTTC
CASSQDLAGGQETQYF
>TRBJ1-2|TRBV2|.|few
TGTGCCAGCAGCAGTTTAGGGTTTGGCTACACCTTC
CASSSLGFGYTF
>TRBJ2-2|TRBV27|.|.
TGTGCCAGCCGACCATCGAAATTCGGCACCGGGGAGCTGTTTTTT
CASRPSKFGTGELFF
>TRBJ2-2|TRBV11-2|.|.
TGTGCCAGCAGCTTAGGAGTTGGCTTTGGAACCGGGGAGCTGTTTTTT
CASSLGVGFGTGELFF
>TRBJ1-5|TRBV27|.|.
TGTGCCAGCAGCCTAGGGACCGTCCGGGGGCCCCAGCATTTT
CASSLGTVRGPQHF
>TRBJ1-1|TRBV28|.|.
TGTGCCAGCAGTTCCCCCGGTCGGAACACTGAAGCTTTCTTT
CASSSPGRNTEAFF
>TRBJ2-1|TRBV12-5|.|.
TGTGCTAGTGTTAGCCCCAACACAGGATTCCACAATGAGCAGTTCTTC
CASVSPNTGFHNEQFF
>TRBJ2-3|TRBV7-8|TRBD1|.
TGTGCCAGCAGCGCGGACAGGACAACAGATACGCAGTATTTT
CASSADRTTDTQYF
>TRBJ2-3|TRBV7-9|TRBD2|.
TGTGCCAGCAGCTTAAGTCCGGGGGGGCCTTGGGATACGCAGTATTTT
CASSLSPGGPWDTQYF
>TRBJ2-5|TRBV7-2|.|.
TGTGCCAGCAGCCTACATCAGGGGCCTCCAACCCTTACCGAAGAGACCCAGTACTTC
CASSLHQGPPTLTEETQYF
>TRBJ2-3|TRBV6-5|.|.
TGTGCCAGCAGTTACGGTAGGAGGCCAGATACGCAGTATTTT
CASSYGRRPDTQYF
>TRBJ2-2|TRBV3-1/TRBV3-2|.|.
TGTGCCAGCAGCCCCTACCCCAGGAACACCGGGGAGCTGTTTTTT
CASSPYPRNTGELFF
>TRBJ1-1|TRBV5-4|.|.
TGTGCCAGCAGCTTGGACCCTAACACTGAAGCTTTCTTT
CASSLDPNTEAFF
>TRBJ2-1|TRBV28|.|once
TGTGCCAGCAGACCCGCTAAATGGGGGGCGGATGTCAATGAGCAGTTCTTC
CASRPAKWGADVNEQFF
>TRBJ1-1|TRBV11-3|.|.
TGTGCCAGCAGCTTGGGATCCAGATCGAACACTGAAGCTTTCTTT
CASSLGSRSNTEAFF
>TRBJ2-1|TRBV29-1|.|once
TGCAGCGTTGACGCGAGGGCGGGTGAGCAGTTCTTC
CSVDARAGEQFF
>TRBJ1-4|TRBV5-1|.|.
TGCGCCAGCAGCTTGGGCTTTTCGGACTTTTCTAATGAAAAACTGTTTTTT
CASSLGFSDFSNEKLFF
>TRBJ1-2|TRBV4-1|.|.
TGCGCCAGCAGCCCCCTAGGCAGCCCAAACCGCCTGAACTATGGCTACACCTTC
CASSPLGSPNRLNYGYTF